This passage covers 29 T cell receptor beta chains from one sample sequenced in a study of T cell responses to AZD1222 COVID-19 vaccine. Only in-frame clones appear in the TCRdb table, and some are missing; sequencing was by immunoSEQ multiplex PCR. The sample records more than 150,000 clones, 91% being singletons. The sample in question was peripheral blood, obtained 28 days after the second AZD1222 dose. Receptor source: an adult who received the AZD1222 COVID-19 vaccine.

J is TRBJ2-1 and V is TRBV5-1; the D is unclear. V dropped 3 bases and J dropped 5 bases, with 21 bases sitting between them. CDR3 length equals 17 residues. Per the germline V gene, CDR1 is SGHRS and CDR2 is YFSETQ. CDR3 in DNA: TGCGCCAGCAGCTCCCCCCCCGGCAGGATACTGGACAATGAGCAGTTCTTC. This sequence encodes CASSSPPGRILDNEQFF.

This rearrangement joins TRBV6-1 to TRBJ1-4; D gene unclear. Trimming removed 3 bases from V and 14 bases from J, with 10 bases in between. This CDR3 has 11 residues. Germline V gene data show CDR1 as MNHNS and CDR2 as SASEGT. Written as DNA, the CDR3 is TGTGCCAGCAGTGACCAGGTTACGCTGTTTTTT. It yields the protein CASSDQVTLFF.

The V call is TRBV9, the J call TRBJ1-2; D not certain. The CDR3 loop spans 15 amino acids. Trimming shortened V by 4 bases and J by 4 bases, and 17 bases separated the two germline ends. Germline CDR1 is SGDLS and CDR2 is YYNGEE. The CDR3 is CASSPWGELVYGYTF. The CDR3 DNA reads as TGTGCCAGCAGCCCCTGGGGAGAGCTGGTCTATGGCTACACCTTC. Full variable domain (outside the CDR3, taken from reference TRBV9 and TRBJ1-2): DSGVTQTPKHLITATGQRVTLRCSPRSGDLSVYWYQQSLDQGLQFLIQYYNGEERAKGNILERFSAQQFPDLHSELNLSSLELGDSALYFCASSPWGELVYGYTFGSGTRLTVV.

This clone was detected once. It is unclear where the CDR3 begins or ends on the DNA, so no DNA is shown, and the CDR3 is as TCRdb lists it. V gene TRBV6-5 combines with J gene TRBJ2-5. Germline V gene data show CDR1 as MNHEY and CDR2 as SVGAGI. The CDR3 region is 13 residues in length, termini included. The chain's CDR3 is CASSSSKQETQYF.

J is TRBJ2-3 and V is TRBV5-1; D unresolved. Germline loops: CDR1 SGHRS, CDR2 YFSETQ. The CDR3 runs to 13 residues. V was trimmed by 4 bases and J by 8 bases, leaving 14 bases between them. CDR3 DNA sequence: TGCGCCAGCAGCGCCCCCCCACTCGGTACGCAGTATTTT. Amino acids: CASSAPPLGTQYF.

The chain couples TRBV14 to TRBJ2-7, with 13 bases lining up with TRBD2. Per germline, CDR1 SGHDN and CDR2 FVKESK. This CDR3 has 16 residues. The V and J ends lost 4 bases and 1 base, in that order; junction bases with no gene match: 4. The CDR3 coding sequence is TGTGCCAGCAGCCTTCCGGGACTAGCGGGGTCCTACGAGCAGTACTTC. Its protein is CASSLPGLAGSYEQYF.

The CDR3: CASSSWGTDTQYF. The CDR3 DNA reads as TGTGCCAGCAGCAGTTGGGGCACAGATACGCAGTATTTT. The gene calls are TRBV7-9 and TRBJ2-3, with unresolved D. The V end was cut by 5 bases, the J end by 1 base, with 7 bases between. CDR3 length equals 13 residues. Germline lookup yields CDR1 SEHNR and CDR2 FQNEAQ (reference sequence).

V and J are TRBV6-5 and TRBJ1-4, with D tentatively TRBD1 (5 bases). This CDR3 has 15 amino acids. Germline CDR1 is MNHEY and CDR2 is SVGAGI. The V gene lost 0 bases and the J gene lost 2 bases, with 7 bases spanning the gap. The CDR3 DNA follows: TGTGCCAGCAGTTACTCTGGGGGGACTAATGAAAAACTGTTTTTT. This gives the protein CASSYSGGTNEKLFF.

The J gene is TRBJ1-1, the V gene TRBV4-2, with D perhaps matching TRBD1 (6 bases). CDR3 size: 16 residues. Per germline, CDR1 LGHNA and CDR2 YNFKEQ. The germline V and J ends were trimmed by 1 base and 1 base, with 13 bases remaining between them. CDR3 nucleotide sequence: TGTGCCAGCAGCCAAGGGAACAGGGCGGGGAACACTGAAGCTTTCTTT. It is translated as CASSQGNRAGNTEAFF.

This rearrangement joins TRBV9 to TRBJ2-7; no firm D call. V was shortened by 0 bases and J by 3 bases, with 13 bases between the two germline ends. Germline V gene data show CDR1 as SGDLS and CDR2 as YYNGEE. The CDR3 has 15 residues. DNA of the CDR3: TGTGCCAGCAGCGTAGATCTTGGGTTGAACTACGAGCAGTACTTC. Translation: CASSVDLGLNYEQYF.

The chain carries TRBV10-3 and TRBJ2-5; tentatively, D is TRBD1 (6 bases). CDR1 is ENHRY and CDR2 is SYGVKD in the germline V gene. The V end was cut by 11 bases, the J end by 2 bases, with 12 bases between. The CDR3 consists of 12 residues. In DNA form, the CDR3 reads TGTGCCGTGGGGACACCACAAGAGACCCAGTACTTC. Its translation is CAVGTPQETQYF.

The CDR3 loop is CASSLRTGDGYTF. CDR3 DNA sequence: TGTGCCAGCAGCTTGCGGACAGGGGATGGCTACACCTTC. V is TRBV9 and J is TRBJ1-2; the match to TRBD1 covers 9 bases. The germline V gene has CDR1 SGDLS and CDR2 YYNGEE. The CDR3 extends over 13 amino acids. The V gene end was trimmed by 4 bases and the J gene end by 6 bases; junction bases not matched to a gene: 4.

The chain employs TRBV7-2 and TRBJ2-3, with 7 positions matching TRBD2. The junction had 14 bases not matched to a gene; V was cut back by 2 bases and J by 0 bases. Germline V gene lookup returns CDR1 SGHTA and CDR2 FQGNSA. The CDR3 loop spans 19 amino acids. CDR3 residues: CASSLNVVGSGLSTDTQYF. In DNA, the CDR3 is TGTGCCAGCAGCTTAAATGTAGTTGGTAGCGGGCTTAGCACAGATACGCAGTATTTT. Supplemented by reference TRBV7-2 and TRBJ2-3, the full variable domain reads GAGVSQSPSNKVTEKGKDVELRCDPISGHTALYWYRQSLGQGLEFLIYFQGNSAPDKSGLPSDRFSAERTGGSVSTLTIQRTQQEDSAVYLCASSLNVVGSGLSTDTQYFGPGTRLTVL.

CDR3 DNA: TGTGCCTGGAGCCCTCTCGGGTATAATTCACCCCTCCACTTT. This encodes CAWSPLGYNSPLHF. This chain uses TRBV30 with TRBJ1-6; D is undetermined. This CDR3 contains 14 residues. CDR1 and CDR2 (germline): GTSNPN, SVGIG (reference sequence). V shed 3 bases and J shed 4 bases, with 10 bases lying between them.

V is TRBV3-1 (or the pseudogene TRBV3-2) and J is TRBJ2-1, with 12 bases identical to TRBD2. The CDR3 has 13 amino acids. Germline assignment: CDR1 LGHDT and CDR2 YNNKEL (reference sequence). Germline trimming cut 6 bases from V and 7 bases from J; bases unmatched to any gene: 1. CDR3 protein: CASRTSGRNEQFF. In nucleotides, the CDR3 is TGTGCCAGCAGGACTAGCGGGAGAAATGAGCAGTTCTTC.

This clone was recorded a few times. The chain is built from TRBV4-2 and TRBJ2-3; D is unresolved. The V end was cut by 0 bases, the J end by 3 bases, with 10 bases between. The CDR3 has 15 residues. The germline gives CDR1 LGHNA, CDR2 YNFKEQ. CDR3 in DNA: TGTGCCAGCAGCCAAGAGGCCTGGACGACAGATACGCAGTATTTT. Residues: CASSQEAWTTDTQYF.

The J gene is TRBJ1-6, the V gene TRBV6-2 or TRBV6-3; 9 nucleotides agree with TRBD1. The CDR3 totals 15 residues. Germline CDR1 reads MNHEY; CDR2 reads SVGEGT. V lost 4 bases, J lost 7 bases, and 5 bases stayed unmatched. The CDR3 coding sequence is TGTGCCAGCAGTTTTGGACAGGGGTACAATTCACCCCTCCACTTT. As protein: CASSFGQGYNSPLHF.

The count of this clone is one. The chain couples TRBV7-9 to TRBJ1-1, with D possibly being TRBD1 (5 bases). The CDR3 is made up of 12 amino acids. Germline loops: CDR1 SEHNR, CDR2 FQNEAQ (reference sequence). Trimming took off 5 bases at V and 11 bases at J, with 15 bases between the two ends. The CDR3 DNA reads as TGTGCCAGCAGCCCAGAGTGGGGCGGGGCTTTCTTT. Translation: CASSPEWGGAFF.

The rearrangement joins TRBV6-5 to TRBJ1-1; D not resolved. Per germline, CDR1 MNHEY and CDR2 SVGAGI. V lost 2 bases, J lost 3 bases, and 7 bases lay in between. CDR3 length: 13 residues. The DNA for the CDR3 is TGTGCCAGCAGTTACCGTACTGACACTGAAGCTTTCTTT. It specifies CASSYRTDTEAFF.

J is TRBJ2-2 and V is TRBV2; D is unclear. CDR1 is SNHLY and CDR2 is FYNNEI in the germline V gene. Trimming pared 1 base from V and 4 bases from J, leaving 7 bases between. There are 14 residues in the CDR3. The CDR3 bases are TGTGCCAGCAGTGAAGTACGGCCCACCGGGGAGCTGTTTTTT. Amino acids: CASSEVRPTGELFF.

The chain has TRBV4-3 and TRBJ1-3; D may be TRBD1 (5 bases). The germline V gene encodes CDR1 LGHNA and CDR2 YSLEER. The CDR3 extends over 15 amino acids. Trimming shortened V by 0 bases and J by 8 bases, and 14 bases separated the two germline ends. CDR3 nucleotide sequence: TGCGCCAGCAGCCAAGATCAGGCAGGGAGCGACACCATATATTTT. It translates to CASSQDQAGSDTIYF.

The genes are TRBV15 and TRBJ2-7; D unresolved. CDR1 and CDR2 from the germline V gene are LNHNV and YYDKDF (reference sequence). Deletions cut 0 bases from V and 3 bases from J, with 9 bases between. CDR3 length: 14 amino acids. The CDR3 here is CATSREDAVYEQYF. The CDR3 coding sequence is TGTGCCACCAGCAGAGAAGACGCGGTCTACGAGCAGTACTTC.

J is TRBJ2-5 and V is TRBV11-2; TRBD1 matches 11 bases. From germline, CDR1 is SGHAT and CDR2 FQNNGV. Trimming took 5 bases from V and 5 from J; bases not matched to a gene: 7. The CDR3 length is 15 residues. The CDR3 loop is CASSPRTGGAETQYF. CDR3 DNA sequence: TGTGCCAGCAGCCCAAGGACAGGGGGCGCTGAGACCCAGTACTTC.

This chain connects TRBV7-3 to TRBJ2-7, with D tentatively TRBD2 (5 bases). Per the germline V gene, CDR1 is SGHTA and CDR2 is FQGTGA. V gave up 4 bases and J gave up 0 bases, with 7 bases separating them. The CDR3 sequence is 13 residues long. CDR3 DNA sequence: TGTGCCAGCAGCTCCACTAGCTCCTACGAGCAGTACTTC. Translating gives CASSSTSSYEQYF.

The rearrangement links TRBV11-3 to TRBJ2-1, with D uncertain. Germline CDR1 and CDR2: SGHNT and YENEEA. V dropped 2 bases and J dropped 5 bases, with 13 bases sitting between them. CDR3 length: 15 residues. The CDR3 sequence: CASSLFQNGHNEQFF. CDR3 DNA sequence: TGTGCCAGCAGCTTATTTCAGAATGGACACAATGAGCAGTTCTTC.

This chain connects TRBV6-2 or TRBV6-3 to TRBJ1-1; 8 nucleotides agree with TRBD1. Trimming took 6 bases from V and 1 from J; bases not matched to a gene: 4. Germline V gene sequence: CDR1 MNHEY, CDR2 SVGEGT. The CDR3 has 14 residues. CDR3 loop: CASSRQGPNTEAFF. The CDR3, as DNA: TGTGCCAGCAGCAGACAGGGGCCGAACACTGAAGCTTTCTTT.

The chain has TRBV24-1 and TRBJ1-1; maybe TRBD1 (5 bases). CDR1 is KGHDR, CDR2 SFDVKD, per germline. Trimming removed 7 bases at V and 1 base at J, with 9 bases between. The CDR3 is made up of 13 amino acids. The CDR3 nucleotides read TGTGCCACCAGCTTACAGGAGAACACTGAAGCTTTCTTT. It encodes CATSLQENTEAFF.

V and J are TRBV6-5 and TRBJ1-5; D not resolved. Germline CDR1 reads MNHEY; CDR2 reads SVGAGI. This CDR3 spans 15 amino acids. Trimming pared 6 bases from V and 4 bases from J, leaving 16 bases between. Written as DNA, the CDR3 is TGTGCCAGCAGCCTCGATCCGGGAGGTAATCAGCCCCAGCATTTT. Protein: CASSLDPGGNQPQHF.

This clone was recorded a few times. The rearrangement uses TRBV11-3 and TRBJ1-3, with D possibly matching TRBD1 (5 bases). Germline V lookup: CDR1 SGHNT, CDR2 YENEEA. The CDR3 length is 17 residues. Trimming shortened V by 5 bases and J by 0 bases, and 17 bases separated the two germline ends. In DNA form, the CDR3 reads TGTGCCAGCAGCCCCCCTCGCAGGGTCCACTCTGGAAACACCATATATTTT. As protein: CASSPPRRVHSGNTIYF.